This T cell receptor (beta chain) was sequenced for a study of blood T cells in healthy people across ages. Study-wide findings and caveats: While age rose, TCR beta diversity per million T cells dropped in a roughly linear way.

Points on this clonotype: Its specificity is unknown.

The people who gave samples were healthy Caucasians from Russia, aged roughly 6 to 100. Total RNA amounts of at least 6 micrograms were extracted per sample. A sample-barcoded 5' primer and a J-beta primer mix were used in a second PCR of about 7 to 11 cycles. Each CDR3 protein is one row after TCRdb ran MiXCR on the 5' RACE reads. The sample records over a million distinct CDR3 sequences, more than 35% being singletons. The CDR3 length is 16 residues. Germline V gives CDR1 LGHNA, CDR2 YNFKEQ. This chain links TRBV4-2 with TRBJ2-7; 12 positions agree with TRBD2. Matching the DNA end better, TRBJ2-5 makes the J call doubtful. The receptor was isolated from an older woman in good health. Sample: blood. The CDR3 coding sequence is TGTGCCAGCAGCCCCCGACTAGCGGGAGTCGAGGAGACCCAGTACTTC. Its translation is CASSPRLAGVEETQYF.